Described below is a single TCR beta chain sequence and its context. About 2 micrograms of genomic DNA came from cryopreserved PBMCs for TCR beta libraries. The sample originates from a study of cytotoxic CD8 clonotypes in ibrutinib-treated CLL. At the level of the study: There were roughly 12 relapsed/refractory patients and about 15 treatment-naive patients, and under 18 were IGHV unmutated. Specimens for response were gathered following a median around eleven months of therapy, spanning 6 to 36.

This CDR3 spans 15 amino acids. In germline, CDR1 is SGHVS, CDR2 FQNEAQ. V trimming: 4 bases; J trimming: 2 bases; junction bases outside the gene matches: 5. TCRdb keeps only in-frame clones here, not all; method: immunoSEQ multiplex PCR. This sample has 60,000 or so clones, with 57% found just once. The chain employs TRBV7-8 and TRBJ2-1; 7 bases match TRBD2. Sequenced here: PBMCs, sampled after 12 months of ibrutinib treatment. The clonotype was recovered from a human donor with chronic lymphocytic leukemia. In DNA form, the CDR3 reads TGTGCCAGCAGCTCGGAGCGGGACCCCTACAATGAGCAGTTCTTC. It translates to CASSSERDPYNEQFF.